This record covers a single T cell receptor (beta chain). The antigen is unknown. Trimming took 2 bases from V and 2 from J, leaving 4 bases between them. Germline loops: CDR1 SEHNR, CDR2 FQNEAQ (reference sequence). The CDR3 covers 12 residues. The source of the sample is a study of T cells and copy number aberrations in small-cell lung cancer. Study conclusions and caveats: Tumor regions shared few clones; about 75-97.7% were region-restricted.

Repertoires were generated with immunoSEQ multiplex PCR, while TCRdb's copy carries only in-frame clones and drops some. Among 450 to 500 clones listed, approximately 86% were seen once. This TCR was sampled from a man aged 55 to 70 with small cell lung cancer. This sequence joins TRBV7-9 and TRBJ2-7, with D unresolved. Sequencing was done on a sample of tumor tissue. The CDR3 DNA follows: TGTGCCAGCAGCTTATACGCCTACGAGCAGTACTTC. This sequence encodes CASSLYAYEQYF.